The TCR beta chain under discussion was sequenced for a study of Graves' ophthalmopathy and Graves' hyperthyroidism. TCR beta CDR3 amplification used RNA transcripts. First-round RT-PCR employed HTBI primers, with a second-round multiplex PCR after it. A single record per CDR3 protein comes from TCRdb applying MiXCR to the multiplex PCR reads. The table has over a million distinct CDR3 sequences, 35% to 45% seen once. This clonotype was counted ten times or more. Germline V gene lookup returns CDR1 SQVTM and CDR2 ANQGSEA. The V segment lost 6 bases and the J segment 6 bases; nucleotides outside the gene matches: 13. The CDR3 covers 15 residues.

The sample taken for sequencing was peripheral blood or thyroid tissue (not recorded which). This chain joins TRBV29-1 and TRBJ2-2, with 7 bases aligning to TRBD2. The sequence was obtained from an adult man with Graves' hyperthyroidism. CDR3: CSVDAASGTAGELFF. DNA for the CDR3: TGCAGCGTCGATGCGGCTAGCGGAACAGCCGGGGAGCTGTTTTTT.